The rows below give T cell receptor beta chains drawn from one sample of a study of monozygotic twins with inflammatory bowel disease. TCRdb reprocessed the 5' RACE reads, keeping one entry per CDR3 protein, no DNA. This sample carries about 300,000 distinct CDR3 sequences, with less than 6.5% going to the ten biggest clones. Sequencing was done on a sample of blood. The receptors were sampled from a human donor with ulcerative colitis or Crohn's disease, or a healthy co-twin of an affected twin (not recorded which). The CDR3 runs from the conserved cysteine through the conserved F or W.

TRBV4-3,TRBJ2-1,CASSQDPGRPTNEQFF
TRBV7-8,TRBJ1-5,CASSFSAQGSNQPQHF
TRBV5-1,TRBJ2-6,CASSPDRGYTGANVLTF
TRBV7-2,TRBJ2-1,CASSSPSGNIRNEQFF
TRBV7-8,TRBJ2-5,CASSRGVAGGLETQYF
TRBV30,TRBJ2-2,CAWSGLAVGGELFF
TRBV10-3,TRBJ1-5,CAISGGSNQPQHF
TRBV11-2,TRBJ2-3,CASSLGGWDRQGRVTDTQYF
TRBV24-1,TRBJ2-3,CATSALDGPPRDTQYF
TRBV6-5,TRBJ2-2,CASSYRVGELFF
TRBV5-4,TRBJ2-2,CASIPQNLNTGELFF
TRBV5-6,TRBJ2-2,CASSSIPLADMNTGELFF
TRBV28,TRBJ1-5,CASTTLGYSNQPQHF
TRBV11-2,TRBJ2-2,CASTHTGELFF
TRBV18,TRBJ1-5,CASSPPAGGRGNQPQHF
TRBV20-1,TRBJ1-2,CSADRDGSNGYTF
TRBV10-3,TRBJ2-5,CAISEFRGLEETQYF
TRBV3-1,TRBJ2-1,CASSQDPEAYNEQFF
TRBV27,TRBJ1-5,CASSLQYSNQPQHF
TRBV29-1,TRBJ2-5,CSVIPGGRGETQYF
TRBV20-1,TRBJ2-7,CSADTGTSTYEQYF
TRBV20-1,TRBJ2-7,CSAEKGLPSYEQYF
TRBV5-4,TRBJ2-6,CASSSRVEGANVLTF
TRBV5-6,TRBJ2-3,CASSFEAEYTDTQYF
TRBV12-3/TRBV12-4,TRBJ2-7,CASSGTPRYEQYF
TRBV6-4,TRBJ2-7,CASSESHEQYF
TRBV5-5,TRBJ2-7,CASSLMRANRDSYEQYF
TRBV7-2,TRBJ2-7,CASSSRLAGVSYEQYF
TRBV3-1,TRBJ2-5,CASSHRGGGQETQYF
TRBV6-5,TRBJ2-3,CASTKRLAGAPSTDTQYF
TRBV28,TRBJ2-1,CASGRAVGNEQFF
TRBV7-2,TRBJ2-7,CASSLYALRYEQYF
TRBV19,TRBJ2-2,CASSIDVPGELFF
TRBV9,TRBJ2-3,CASSTPTDTQYF
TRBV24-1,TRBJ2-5,CATRSGAFQETQYF
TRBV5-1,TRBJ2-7,CASSLGGRAYEQYF
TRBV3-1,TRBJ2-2,CASSGRQLTGELFF
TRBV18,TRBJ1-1,CASSPRAGGELGTEAFF
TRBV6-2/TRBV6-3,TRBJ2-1,CASSYGTGASYNEQFF
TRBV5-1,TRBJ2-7,CASSPSSLPNYEQYF
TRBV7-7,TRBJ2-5,CASSQGLSEETQYF
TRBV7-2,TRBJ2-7,CASSLERYTYEQYF
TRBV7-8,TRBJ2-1,CASSLKTAGSYNEQFF